A single sample gave rise to the 12 T cell receptor beta chains below, sequenced in a study of blood T cells in healthy people across ages. It was with a sample-barcoded 5' primer and a J-beta primer mix that a second PCR of about 6 to 11 cycles was run. TCRdb reanalysed the 5' RACE reads using MiXCR and keeps one entry per CDR3 protein. Of about 780,000 distinct CDR3 sequences listed, 35% to 60% were seen once; the top ten hold around 18%. Material: blood. Receptors originate from a man aged 80 or over in good health.

This clonotype was counted only a few times. This chain connects TRBV28 to TRBJ2-7; 10 bases line up with TRBD1. The trim removed 6 bases at V and 5 bases at J, leaving 7 bases unmatched. Germline values: CDR1 MDHEN, CDR2 SYDVKM. The CDR3 length is 14 residues. CDR3 residues: CASRTGGAINEQYF. As DNA, the CDR3 is TGTGCCAGCAGGACAGGGGGCGCAATCAACGAGCAGTACTTC.

This clonotype was counted between two and nine times. The chain links TRBV9 to TRBJ2-1; TRBD2 matches 15 bases. Germline CDR1 reads SGDLS; CDR2 reads YYNGEE. The ends lost 3 bases at V and 10 bases at J; junction bases unmatched: 2. The CDR3 is 14 residues long. The CDR3 region has the DNA TGTGCCAGCAGCGAGGGGACTAGCGGGGGGGAGCAGTTCTTC. Amino acids: CASSEGTSGGEQFF.

This clonotype was detected many times. The chain recombines TRBV27 with TRBJ2-7, with 9 bases that match TRBD2. The trim removed 5 bases at V and 5 bases at J, leaving 13 bases unmatched. From germline, CDR1 is MNHEY and CDR2 SMNVEV (reference sequence). The CDR3 sequence is 16 residues long. The CDR3 sequence: CASSVQGGSGSNEQYF. In nucleotides, the CDR3 is TGTGCCAGCAGTGTCCAGGGGGGTAGCGGGAGCAACGAGCAGTACTTC.

The chain joins TRBV6-5 to TRBJ2-2, with 13 nucleotides matching TRBD2. The CDR3 is 16 residues long. V was clipped by 5 bases and J by 6 bases; unmatched bases: 6. Germline V CDR1 and CDR2: MNHEY, SVGAGI. The CDR3 sequence: CASSPRTSGSSGELFF. Here the CDR3 DNA reads TGTGCCAGCAGTCCGCGGACTAGCGGGAGTTCCGGGGAGCTGTTTTTT.

In this sample, this clonotype turned up a few times. V usage is TRBV5-1 and J usage is TRBJ1-4, with TRBD1 matching over 9 bases. This CDR3 comprises 14 residues. Germline CDR1 is SGHRS and CDR2 is YFSETQ. V gave up 2 bases and J gave up 9 bases; unmatched junction bases: 5. The CDR3 DNA reads as TGCGCCAGCAGCTTACAGGGGGCGGACAAAAAACTGTTTTTT. Translated, it gives CASSLQGADKKLFF.

The rearrangement uses TRBV5-1 and TRBJ2-7, with D possibly being TRBD2 (5 bases). CDR1 and CDR2 from the germline V gene are SGHRS and YFSETQ. V lost 4 bases, J lost 0 bases, and 11 bases lay in between. This CDR3 has 14 amino acids. CDR3 bases: TGCGCCAGCAGCCCGACCGGGAACTCCTACGAGCAGTACTTC. It yields the protein CASSPTGNSYEQYF. Full variable domain (rest looked up from reference TRBV5-1 and TRBJ2-7): KAGVTQTPRYLIKTRGQQVTLSCSPISGHRSVSWYQQTPGQGLQFLFEYFSETQRNKGNFPGRFSGRQFSNSRSEMNVSTLELGDSALYLCASSPTGNSYEQYFGPGTRLTVT.

This clonotype was observed at least ten times. The genes are TRBV4-2 and TRBJ2-5; a possible D gene is TRBD2 (6 bases). Germline CDR1 and CDR2: LGHNA and YNFKEQ. The V gene lost 0 bases and the J gene lost 13 bases, with 18 bases spanning the gap. This CDR3 contains 14 residues. CDR3 sequence reads: CASSQEPSGPSRYF. The CDR3, as DNA: TGTGCCAGCAGCCAAGAGCCCAGCGGGCCTTCAAGGTACTTC.

This chain links TRBV7-2 with TRBJ2-3; 12 positions agree with TRBD2. The trim removed 3 bases at V and 0 bases at J, leaving 4 bases unmatched. The CDR3 has 17 residues. Per germline, CDR1 SGHTA and CDR2 FQGNSA. The CDR3 loop reads CASSFGTSGPSTDTQYF. In DNA, the CDR3 is TGTGCCAGCAGCTTCGGGACTAGCGGGCCTAGCACAGATACGCAGTATTTT.

This clonotype has just a few counts. The chain uses TRBV7-9 and TRBJ2-1; 10 bases align to TRBD2. The V gene end was trimmed by 8 bases and the J gene end by 0 bases; junction bases not matched to a gene: 10. CDR1 is SEHNR, CDR2 FQNEAQ, per germline (reference sequence). CDR3 length: 17 amino acids. CDR3 DNA: TGTGCCAGCGGGACAACTAGCGGGGCGAGCTCCTACAATGAGCAGTTCTTC. This encodes CASGTTSGASSYNEQFF.

This clonotype was seen many times. The junction and the germline gene differ at one end; a read error may be behind it. The gene calls are TRBV5-1 and TRBJ2-3; D gene uncertain. CDR1 is SGHRS, CDR2 YFSETQ, per germline. This CDR3 contains 14 residues. CDR3 sequence: CASSLEAGTDTQYF. In DNA, the CDR3 is TGTGCCAGCAGCTTAGAGGCGGGCACAGATACGCAGTATTTT.

The chain links TRBV6-5 to TRBJ2-7; tentative D call: TRBD2 (5 bases). The germline gives CDR1 MNHEY, CDR2 SVGAGI. Trimming left V 4 bases short and J 0 bases short, with 10 bases between. The CDR3 has 14 residues. CDR3 amino acids: CASSSGGLSYEQYF. The DNA for the CDR3 is TGTGCCAGCAGTTCGGGCGGACTCTCCTACGAGCAGTACTTC.

In its sample, this clonotype was seen a few times. This chain connects TRBV11-2 to TRBJ2-3, with D tentatively TRBD2 (5 bases). This CDR3 region has 15 residues. Looked up from germline, CDR1 is SGHAT and CDR2 is FQNNGV. Deletions cut 5 bases from V and 4 bases from J, with 16 bases between. This CDR3 reads CASSPLTGRADTQYF. CDR3 sequence (DNA): TGTGCCAGCAGCCCCCTAACGGGAAGGGCAGATACGCAGTATTTT.